These 2 T cell receptor beta chains originate from one sample sequenced in a study of spatial heterogeneity in lung cancer. TCRdb redid the calling of the 5' RACE reads with MiXCR, one entry per CDR3 protein. The sample holds tens of thousands of distinct CDR3 sequences, around 7.6% seen once. Time point: blood at routine non-recurrence follow-up after resection. Sequencing was performed on PBMCs, taken at follow-up. The receptors were gathered from a male donor with early-stage non-small cell lung cancer.

This clonotype was seen ten or more times. The chain uses TRBV4-1 and TRBJ2-1, with D unclear. This CDR3 has 16 residues. Germline lookup yields CDR1 MGHRA and CDR2 YSYEKL. The V gene lost 1 base and the J gene lost 5 bases, with 15 bases spanning the gap. The CDR3 DNA reads TGCGCCAGCAGCCAAGTTACCACGGCTCTGGACAATGAGCAGTTCTTC. Encoded protein: CASSQVTTALDNEQFF.

CDR3 in DNA: TGTGCCAGCAGCTTGGCCCGGTCTAGCGGGGGGCCGGGGGAGACCCAGTACTTC. It translates to CASSLARSSGGPGETQYF. V is TRBV5-4 and J is TRBJ2-5; 11 bases fit TRBD2. The CDR3 is 18 residues long. Looked up from germline, CDR1 is SGHNT and CDR2 is YYREEE (reference sequence). The V segment lost 0 bases and the J segment 5 bases; nucleotides outside the gene matches: 12.